This passage covers 2 T cell receptor beta chains from one sample sequenced in a study of CD8 T cell repertoires and HIV-1 epitope variants. Here immunoSEQ multiplex PCR was the method, and the copy in TCRdb shows in-frame clones only, minus some. The sample includes fewer than 4,500 clones, about 61% of them seen just once. These receptors are not linked to any known antigen. Sequenced input: cultured CD8+ T cells derived from PBMCs. Receptor source: a male donor with HIV.

Only a few counts were recorded for this clone. The chain couples TRBV27 to TRBJ2-1; 9 nucleotides match TRBD2. The CDR3 sequence is 15 residues long. The germline V gene has CDR1 MNHEY and CDR2 SMNVEV (reference sequence). Trimming took 7 bases from V and 2 from J; bases not matched to a gene: 6. The CDR3: CASNPGGGAYNEQFF. The DNA of the CDR3 is TGTGCCAGCAACCCCGGCGGGGGGGCCTACAATGAGCAGTTCTTC.

On this clone itself: Germline is not matched at one junction end, which may reflect a read error. This chain joins TRBV7-9 and TRBJ2-7, with TRBD2 matching over 7 bases. The CDR3 has 17 residues. CDR1 SEHNR and CDR2 FQNEAQ come from the germline V gene (reference sequence). The CDR3 DNA is TGTGCCAGCAGATTAGATGGTCCTAGCGGAGCCCCCTACGAGCAGTACTTC. It yields the protein CASRLDGPSGAPYEQYF.